This TCR beta chain was documented in a study of Tregs in tolerant kidney transplant recipients. CD4+CD25+CD127- Tregs, CD4+CD25- non-Tregs, CD4 and CD8 cells were sorted. General observations from the study: The small number of patients limits these findings pending further validation. No direct test of biological reproducibility was done here.

TCRdb keeps only in-frame clones here, not all; method: immunoSEQ multiplex PCR. The data hold 46,000 or so clones, with 91% observed a single time. This CDR3 is 13 amino acids long. Germline V CDR1 and CDR2: KGHSH, LQKENI. The ends were cut back, 9 bases at V and 2 bases at J, with 13 bases in the middle. Comment on this clone: Its antigen is currently unknown.

The sample comprised Tregs from blood. This chain joins TRBV18 and TRBJ2-5; D gene unclear. The sequence was collected from a human donor in good health. CDR3 nucleotides: TGTGCCAGTTTCTTACGCCAGCAAGAGACCCAGTACTTC. Translation gives CASFLRQQETQYF.